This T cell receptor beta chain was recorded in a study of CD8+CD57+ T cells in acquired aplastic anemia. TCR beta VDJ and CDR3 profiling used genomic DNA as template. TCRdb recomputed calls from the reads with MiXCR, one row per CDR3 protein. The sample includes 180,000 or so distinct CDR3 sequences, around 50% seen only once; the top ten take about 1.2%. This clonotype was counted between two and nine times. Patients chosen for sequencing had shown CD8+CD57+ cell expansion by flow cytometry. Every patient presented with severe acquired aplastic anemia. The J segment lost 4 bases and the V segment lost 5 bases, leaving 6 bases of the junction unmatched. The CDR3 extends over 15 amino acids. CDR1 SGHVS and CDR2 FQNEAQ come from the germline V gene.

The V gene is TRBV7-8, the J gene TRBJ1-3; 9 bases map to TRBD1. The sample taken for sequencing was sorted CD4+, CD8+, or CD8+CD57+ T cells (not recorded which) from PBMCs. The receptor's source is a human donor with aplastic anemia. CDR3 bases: TGTGCCAGCAGCCAAAACAGGGGGCGAGGAAACACCATATATTTT. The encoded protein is CASSQNRGRGNTIYF.